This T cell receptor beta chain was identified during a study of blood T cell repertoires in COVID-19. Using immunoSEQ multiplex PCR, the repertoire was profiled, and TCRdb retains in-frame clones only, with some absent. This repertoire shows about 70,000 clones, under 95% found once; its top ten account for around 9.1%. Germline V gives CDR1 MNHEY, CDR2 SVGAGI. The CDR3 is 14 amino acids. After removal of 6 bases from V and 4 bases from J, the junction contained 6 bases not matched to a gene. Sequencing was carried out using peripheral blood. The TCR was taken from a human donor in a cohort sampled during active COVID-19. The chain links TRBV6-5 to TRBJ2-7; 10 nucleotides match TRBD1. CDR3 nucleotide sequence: TGTGCCAGCAGGAAGGGGGACAGGGGTTACGAGCAGTACTTC. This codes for CASRKGDRGYEQYF.